This TCR beta chain is drawn from a study of T cells in Graves' hyperthyroidism and ophthalmopathy. Overall study: At the time of initial diagnosis and before any treatment, peripheral blood was collected.

RNA transcripts gave rise to amplified TCR beta CDR3 regions. With the HTBI primer set, the TCR CDR3 went through a first round of RT-PCR. Each CDR3 protein gets one entry after TCRdb re-called the multiplex PCR reads with MiXCR. The sample lists 500,000 to 750,000 distinct CDR3 sequences, more than 15% occurring once. No progression to ophthalmopathy during 18 months of follow-up defined stable disease. Patients were excluded because of uncontrolled infection, other autoimmune disease, pregnancy or lactation. CDR1 and CDR2 (germline): SNHLY, FYNNEI. CDR3 length equals 15 residues. Deletions cut 4 bases from V and 2 bases from J, with 13 bases between. Findings and caveats of the study: Blood held most thyroid clonotypes expanded above 0.001 frequency.

This clonotype was detected many times. Its specificity is not known. This receptor was identified in a woman in her thirties with Graves' hyperthyroidism. Sequencing was done on a sample of blood. This sequence joins TRBV2 and TRBJ2-3; D gene ambiguous. The CDR3 bases are TGTGCCAGCAGTGGGGCAGCCAGGATCACAGATACGCAGTATTTT. Translated, it gives CASSGAARITDTQYF.